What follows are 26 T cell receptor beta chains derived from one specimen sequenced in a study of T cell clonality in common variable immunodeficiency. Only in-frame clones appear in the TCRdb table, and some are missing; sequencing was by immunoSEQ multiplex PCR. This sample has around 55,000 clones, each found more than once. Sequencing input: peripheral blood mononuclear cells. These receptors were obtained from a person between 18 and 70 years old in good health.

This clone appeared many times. The CDR3 DNA, read in part, is TGCGCCAGCAGCCAAGATTACAGGGACGATCAGCCC. As protein: CASSQDYRDDQP. The entire CDR3 is CASSQDYRDDQPQHF. The rearrangement joins TRBV4-1 to TRBJ1-5, with a possible D match to TRBD1 (6 bases). The read ends 3 residues before the CDR3 terminus; that terminus is restored from the germline J gene. The germline gives CDR1 MGHRA, CDR2 YSYEKL. The CDR3 sequence is 15 residues long. Trimming took off 0 bases at V and 5 bases at J, with 11 bases between the two ends.

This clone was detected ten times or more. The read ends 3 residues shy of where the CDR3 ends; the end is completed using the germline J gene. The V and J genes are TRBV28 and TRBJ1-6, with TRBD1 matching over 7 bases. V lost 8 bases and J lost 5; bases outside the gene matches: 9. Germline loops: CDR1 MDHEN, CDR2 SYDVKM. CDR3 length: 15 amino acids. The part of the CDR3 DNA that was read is TGTGCCAGCGGAGTCTCGGGACAGAATAATTCACCC. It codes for CASGVSGQNNSP. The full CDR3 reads CASGVSGQNNSPLHF.

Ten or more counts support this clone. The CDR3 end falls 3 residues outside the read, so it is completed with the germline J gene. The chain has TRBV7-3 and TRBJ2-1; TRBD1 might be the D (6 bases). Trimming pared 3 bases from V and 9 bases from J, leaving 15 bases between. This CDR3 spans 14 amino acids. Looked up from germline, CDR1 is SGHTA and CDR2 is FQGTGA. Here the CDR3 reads CASSFNPRDTEQFF. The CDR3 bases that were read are TGTGCCAGCAGCTTTAACCCCCGGGACACTGAG.

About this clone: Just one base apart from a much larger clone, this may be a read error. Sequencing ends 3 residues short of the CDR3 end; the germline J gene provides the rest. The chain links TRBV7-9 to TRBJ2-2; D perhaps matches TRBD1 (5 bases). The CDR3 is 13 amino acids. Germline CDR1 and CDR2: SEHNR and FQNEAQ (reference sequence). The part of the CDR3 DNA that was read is TGTGCCAGCAGCTCCAGGGCCAATGAAAAG. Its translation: CASSSRANEK. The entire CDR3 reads CASSSRANEKLFF.

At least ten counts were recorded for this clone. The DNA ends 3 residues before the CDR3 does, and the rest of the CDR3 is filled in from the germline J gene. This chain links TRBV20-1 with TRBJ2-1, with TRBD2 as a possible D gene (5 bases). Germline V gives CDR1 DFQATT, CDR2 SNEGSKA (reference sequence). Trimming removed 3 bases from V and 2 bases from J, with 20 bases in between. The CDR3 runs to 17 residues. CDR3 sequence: CSARDFRGGDTYNEQFF. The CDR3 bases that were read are TGCAGTGCTAGGGACTTCCGTGGCGGCGATACCTACAATGAG.

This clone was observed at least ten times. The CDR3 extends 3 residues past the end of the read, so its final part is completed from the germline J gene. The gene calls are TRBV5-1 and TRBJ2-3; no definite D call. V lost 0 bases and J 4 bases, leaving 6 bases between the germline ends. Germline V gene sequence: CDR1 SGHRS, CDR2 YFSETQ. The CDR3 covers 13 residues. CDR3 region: CASSLDTADTQYF. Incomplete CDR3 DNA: TGCGCCAGCAGCTTGGATACGGCAGATACG.

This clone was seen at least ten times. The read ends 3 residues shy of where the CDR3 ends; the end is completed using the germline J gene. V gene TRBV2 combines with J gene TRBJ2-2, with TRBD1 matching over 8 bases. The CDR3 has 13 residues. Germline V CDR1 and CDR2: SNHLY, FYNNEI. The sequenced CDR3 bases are TGTGCCAGCAGTGAAACCCGGACAGGGAAG. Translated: CASSETRTGK. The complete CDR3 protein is CASSETRTGKLFF.

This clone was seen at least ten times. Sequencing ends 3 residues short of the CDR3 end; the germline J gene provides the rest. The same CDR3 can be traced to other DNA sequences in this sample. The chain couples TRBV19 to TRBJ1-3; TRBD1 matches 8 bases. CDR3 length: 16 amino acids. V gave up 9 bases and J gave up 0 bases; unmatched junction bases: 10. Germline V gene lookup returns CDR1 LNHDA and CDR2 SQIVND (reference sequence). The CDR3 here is CASYSGGASSGNTIYF. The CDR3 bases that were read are TGTGCCAGCTACTCAGGGGGCGCCTCCTCTGGAAACACC.

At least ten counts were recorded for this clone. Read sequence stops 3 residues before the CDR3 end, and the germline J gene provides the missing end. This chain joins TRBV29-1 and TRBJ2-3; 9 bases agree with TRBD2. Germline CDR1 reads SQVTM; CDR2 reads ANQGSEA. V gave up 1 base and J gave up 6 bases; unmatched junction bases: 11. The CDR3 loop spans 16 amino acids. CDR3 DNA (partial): TGCAGCGTTGAAGGTATGCTAGCGGGAAACGTGGATACG. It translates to CSVEGMLAGNVDT. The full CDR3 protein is CSVEGMLAGNVDTQYF.

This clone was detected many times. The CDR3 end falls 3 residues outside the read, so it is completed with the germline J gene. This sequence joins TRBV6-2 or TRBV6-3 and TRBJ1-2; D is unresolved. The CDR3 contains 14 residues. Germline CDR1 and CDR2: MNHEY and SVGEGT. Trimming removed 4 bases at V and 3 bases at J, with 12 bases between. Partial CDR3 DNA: TGTGCCAGCAGTTCAATTTCCGGGTACTATGGC. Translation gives CASSSISGYYG. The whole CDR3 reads CASSSISGYYGYTF.

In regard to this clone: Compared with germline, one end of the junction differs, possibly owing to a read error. The CDR3 reads CSSSLGDRSTDTQYF. CDR3 bases read: TGTTCCAGCAGCTTGGGGGACAGGAGCACAGATACG. The chain is built from TRBV7-9 and TRBJ2-3, with TRBD1 matching over 8 bases. The read ends 3 residues shy of where the CDR3 ends; the end is completed using the germline J gene. The CDR3 consists of 15 residues. Germline-derived CDR1 and CDR2 are SEHNR and FQNEAQ (reference sequence).

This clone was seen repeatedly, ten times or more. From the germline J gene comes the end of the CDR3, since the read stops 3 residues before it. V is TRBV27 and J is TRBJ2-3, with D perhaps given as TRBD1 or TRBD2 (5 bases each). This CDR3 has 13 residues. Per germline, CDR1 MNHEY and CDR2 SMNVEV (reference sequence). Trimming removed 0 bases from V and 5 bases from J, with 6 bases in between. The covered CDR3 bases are TGTGCCAGCAGTTTATCGAGGGGAGATACG. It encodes CASSLSRGDT. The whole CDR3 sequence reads CASSLSRGDTQYF.

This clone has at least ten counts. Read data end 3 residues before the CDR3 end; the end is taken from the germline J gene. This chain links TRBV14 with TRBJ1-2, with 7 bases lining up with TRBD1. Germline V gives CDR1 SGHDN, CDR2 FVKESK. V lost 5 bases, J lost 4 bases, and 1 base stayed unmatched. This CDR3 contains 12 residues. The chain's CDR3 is CASSYRGYGYTF. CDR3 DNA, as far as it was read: TGTGCCAGCAGCTACAGGGGCTATGGC.

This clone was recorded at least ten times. Incomplete CDR3 DNA: TGCAGTGCTAGAGATCTCGGACAGGGTGAAGGCATT. This encodes CSARDLGQGEGI. The full CDR3 sequence reads CSARDLGQGEGIQYF. V is TRBV20-1 and J is TRBJ2-4, with TRBD1 matching 8 bases. The CDR3 is cut off 3 residues early in the read; its end comes from the germline J gene. J gave up 9 bases and V 0 bases, and 10 bases lay outside the gene matches. CDR3 size: 15 residues. Germline values: CDR1 DFQATT, CDR2 SNEGSKA (reference sequence).

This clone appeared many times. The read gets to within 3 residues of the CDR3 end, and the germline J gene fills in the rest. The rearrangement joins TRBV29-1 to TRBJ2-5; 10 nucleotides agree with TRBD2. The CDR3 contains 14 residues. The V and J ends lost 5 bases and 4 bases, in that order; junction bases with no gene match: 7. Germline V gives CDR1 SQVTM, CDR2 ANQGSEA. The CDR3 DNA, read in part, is TGCAGCGTTTGGCCTAGCGGGAGTGGAGAGACC. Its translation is CSVWPSGSGET. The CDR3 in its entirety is CSVWPSGSGETQYF.

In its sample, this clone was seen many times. Incomplete CDR3 DNA: TGCGCCAGCAGCTGGGGAGCAGGGGCCTCTGGAAACACC. This encodes CASSWGAGASGNT. The entire CDR3 reads CASSWGAGASGNTIYF. This chain uses TRBV5-1 with TRBJ1-3, with D possibly being TRBD1 (6 bases). The sequence runs out 3 residues before the end of the CDR3; the remainder is reconstructed from the germline J gene. CDR3 length: 16 residues. With 3 bases removed from V and 0 bases from J, the gap between germline ends came to 13 bases. Germline V gene data show CDR1 as SGHRS and CDR2 as YFSETQ.

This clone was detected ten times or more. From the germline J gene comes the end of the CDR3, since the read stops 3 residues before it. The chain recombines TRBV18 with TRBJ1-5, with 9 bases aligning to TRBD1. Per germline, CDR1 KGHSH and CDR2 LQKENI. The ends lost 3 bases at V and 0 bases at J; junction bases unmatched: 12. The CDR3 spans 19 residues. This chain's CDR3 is CASSPISTGGGYSNQPQHF. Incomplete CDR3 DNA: TGTGCCAGCTCACCTATATCTACAGGGGGCGGTTATAGCAATCAGCCC.

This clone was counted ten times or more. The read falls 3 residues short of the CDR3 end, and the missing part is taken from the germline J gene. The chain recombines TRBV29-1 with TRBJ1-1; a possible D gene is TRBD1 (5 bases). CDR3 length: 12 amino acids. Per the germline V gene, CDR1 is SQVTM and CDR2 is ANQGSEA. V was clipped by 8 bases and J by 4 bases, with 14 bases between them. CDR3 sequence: CSTRTYSTEAFF. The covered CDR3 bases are TGCAGCACCAGGACATACTCCACTGAA.

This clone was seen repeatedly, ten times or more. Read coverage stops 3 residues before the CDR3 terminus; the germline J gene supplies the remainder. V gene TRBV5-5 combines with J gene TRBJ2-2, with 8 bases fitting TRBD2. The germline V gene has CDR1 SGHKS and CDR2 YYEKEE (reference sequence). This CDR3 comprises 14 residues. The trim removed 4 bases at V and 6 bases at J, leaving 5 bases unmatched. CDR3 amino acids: CASSLGLVSGELFF. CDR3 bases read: TGTGCCAGCAGCCTGGGACTAGTGTCCGGGGAG.

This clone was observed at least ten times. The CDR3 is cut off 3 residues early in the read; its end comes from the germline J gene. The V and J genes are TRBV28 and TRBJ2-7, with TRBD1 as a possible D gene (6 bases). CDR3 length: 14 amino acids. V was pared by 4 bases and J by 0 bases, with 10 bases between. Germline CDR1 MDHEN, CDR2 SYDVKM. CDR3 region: CASSSQGSSYEQYF. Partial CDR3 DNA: TGTGCCAGCAGTTCACAGGGAAGCTCCTACGAG.

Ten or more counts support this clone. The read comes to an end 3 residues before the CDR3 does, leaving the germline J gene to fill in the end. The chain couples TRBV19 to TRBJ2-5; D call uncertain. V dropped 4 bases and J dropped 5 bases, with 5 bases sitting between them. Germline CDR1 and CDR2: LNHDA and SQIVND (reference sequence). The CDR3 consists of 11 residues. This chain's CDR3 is CASSTYETQYF. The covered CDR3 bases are TGTGCCAGTAGTACGTATGAGACC.

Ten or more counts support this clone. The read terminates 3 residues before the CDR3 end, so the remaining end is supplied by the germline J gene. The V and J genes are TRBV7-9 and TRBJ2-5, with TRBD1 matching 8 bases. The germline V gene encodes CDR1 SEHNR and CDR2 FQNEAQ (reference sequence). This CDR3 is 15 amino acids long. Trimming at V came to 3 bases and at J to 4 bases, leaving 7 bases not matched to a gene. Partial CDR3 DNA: TGTGCCAGCAGCTTTTGGACAGGGTGGGGAGAGACC. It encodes CASSFWTGWGET. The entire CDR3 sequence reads CASSFWTGWGETQYF.

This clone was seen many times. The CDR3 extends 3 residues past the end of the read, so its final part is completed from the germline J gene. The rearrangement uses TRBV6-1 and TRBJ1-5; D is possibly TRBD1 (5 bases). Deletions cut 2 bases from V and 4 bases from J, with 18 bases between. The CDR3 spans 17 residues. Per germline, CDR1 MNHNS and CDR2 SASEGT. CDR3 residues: CASSEFTGRASNQPQHF. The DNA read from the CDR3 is TGTGCCAGCAGTGAATTCACAGGCAGGGCTTCGAATCAGCCC.

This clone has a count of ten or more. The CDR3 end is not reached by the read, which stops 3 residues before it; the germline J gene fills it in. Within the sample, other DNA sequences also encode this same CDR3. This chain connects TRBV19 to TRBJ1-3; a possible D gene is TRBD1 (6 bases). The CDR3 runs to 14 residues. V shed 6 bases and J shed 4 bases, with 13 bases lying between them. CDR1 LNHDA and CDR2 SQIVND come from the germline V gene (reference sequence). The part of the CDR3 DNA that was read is TGTGCCAGTAGCAGGGCCGGGACAGGAAACACC. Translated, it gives CASSRAGTGNT. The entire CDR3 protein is CASSRAGTGNTIYF.

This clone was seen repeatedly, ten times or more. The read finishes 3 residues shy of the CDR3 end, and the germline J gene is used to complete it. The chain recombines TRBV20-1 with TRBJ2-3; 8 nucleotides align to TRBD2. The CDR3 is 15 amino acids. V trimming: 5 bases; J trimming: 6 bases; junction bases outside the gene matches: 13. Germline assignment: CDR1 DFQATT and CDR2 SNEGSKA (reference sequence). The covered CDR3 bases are TGCAGTGCTCATCCTACTAGCGGATCCAAGGATACG. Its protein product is CSAHPTSGSKDT. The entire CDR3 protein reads CSAHPTSGSKDTQYF.

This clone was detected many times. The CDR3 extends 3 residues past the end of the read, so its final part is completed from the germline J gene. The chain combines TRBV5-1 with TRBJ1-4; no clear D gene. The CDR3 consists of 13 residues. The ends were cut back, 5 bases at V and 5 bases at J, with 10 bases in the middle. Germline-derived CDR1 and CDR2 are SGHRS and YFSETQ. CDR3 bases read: TGCGCCAGCAGGGACTCGATGAATGAAAAA. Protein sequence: CASRDSMNEK. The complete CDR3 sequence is CASRDSMNEKLFF. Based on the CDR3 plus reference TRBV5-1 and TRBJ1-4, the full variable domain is KAGVTQTPRYLIKTRGQQVTLSCSPISGHRSVSWYQQTPGQGLQFLFEYFSETQRNKGNFPGRFSGRQFSNSRSEMNVSTLELGDSALYLCASRDSMNEKLFFGSGTQLSVL.